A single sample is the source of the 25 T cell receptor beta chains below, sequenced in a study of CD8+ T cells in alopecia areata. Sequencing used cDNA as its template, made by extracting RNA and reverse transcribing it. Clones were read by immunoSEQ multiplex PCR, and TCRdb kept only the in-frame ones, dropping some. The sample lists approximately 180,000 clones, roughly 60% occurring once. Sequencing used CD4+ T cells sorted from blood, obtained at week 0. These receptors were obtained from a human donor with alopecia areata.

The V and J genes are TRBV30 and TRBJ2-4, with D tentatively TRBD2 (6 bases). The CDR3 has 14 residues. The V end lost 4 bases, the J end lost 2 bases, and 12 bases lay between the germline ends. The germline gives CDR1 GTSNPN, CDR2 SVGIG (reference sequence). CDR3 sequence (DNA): TGTGCCTGGACTCCCCGGGGGACCAAAAACATTCAGTACTTC. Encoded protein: CAWTPRGTKNIQYF.

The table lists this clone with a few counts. CDR3 amino acids: CASSQAGTVKEKLFF. DNA of the CDR3: TGTGCCAGCAGCCAGGCCGGGACAGTTAAGGAAAAACTGTTTTTT. The gene calls are TRBV7-9 and TRBJ1-4, with 7 bases fitting TRBD1. CDR1 and CDR2 from the germline V gene are SEHNR and FQNEAQ (reference sequence). Trimming took 5 bases from V and 8 from J; bases not matched to a gene: 11. This CDR3 region has 15 residues.

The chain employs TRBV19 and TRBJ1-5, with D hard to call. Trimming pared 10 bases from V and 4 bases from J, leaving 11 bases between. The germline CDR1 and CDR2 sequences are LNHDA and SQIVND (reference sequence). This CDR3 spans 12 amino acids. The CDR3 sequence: CATEERNQPQHF. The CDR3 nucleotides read TGTGCCACCGAGGAGAGGAATCAGCCCCAGCATTTT.

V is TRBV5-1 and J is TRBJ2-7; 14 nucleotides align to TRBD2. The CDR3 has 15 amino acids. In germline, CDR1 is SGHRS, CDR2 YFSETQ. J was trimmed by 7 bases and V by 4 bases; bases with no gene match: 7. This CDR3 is CASSPGLAGAWEQYF. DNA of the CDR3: TGCGCCAGCAGCCCGGGACTAGCGGGGGCCTGGGAGCAGTACTTC. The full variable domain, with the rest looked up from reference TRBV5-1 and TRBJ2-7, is KAGVTQTPRYLIKTRGQQVTLSCSPISGHRSVSWYQQTPGQGLQFLFEYFSETQRNKGNFPGRFSGRQFSNSRSEMNVSTLELGDSALYLCASSPGLAGAWEQYFGPGTRLTVT.

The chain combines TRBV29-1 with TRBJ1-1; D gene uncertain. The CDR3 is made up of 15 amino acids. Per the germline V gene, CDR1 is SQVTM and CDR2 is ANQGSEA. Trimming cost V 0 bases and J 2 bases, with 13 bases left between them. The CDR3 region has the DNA TGCAGCGTTGAAGATTTAGCGGGATATAACACTGAAGCTTTCTTT. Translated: CSVEDLAGYNTEAFF.

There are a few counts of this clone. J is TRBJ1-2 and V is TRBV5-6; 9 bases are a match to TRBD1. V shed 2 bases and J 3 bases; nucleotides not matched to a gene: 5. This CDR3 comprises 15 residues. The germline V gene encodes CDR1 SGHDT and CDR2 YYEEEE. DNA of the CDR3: TGTGCCAGCAGCTTTCCCGGGACAGGGTACTATGGCTACACCTTC. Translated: CASSFPGTGYYGYTF.

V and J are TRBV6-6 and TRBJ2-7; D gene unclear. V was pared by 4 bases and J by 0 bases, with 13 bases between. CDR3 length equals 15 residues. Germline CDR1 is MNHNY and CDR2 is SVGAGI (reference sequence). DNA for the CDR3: TGTGCCAGCAGTTCACAGACTCCTTCCTCCTACGAGCAGTACTTC. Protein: CASSSQTPSSYEQYF.

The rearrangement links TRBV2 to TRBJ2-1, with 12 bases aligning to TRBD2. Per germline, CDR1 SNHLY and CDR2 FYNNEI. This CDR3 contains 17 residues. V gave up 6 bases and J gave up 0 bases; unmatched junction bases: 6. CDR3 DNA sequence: TGTGCCAGCAGCTGGACTAGCGGGACAGGCTCCTACAATGAGCAGTTCTTC. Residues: CASSWTSGTGSYNEQFF.

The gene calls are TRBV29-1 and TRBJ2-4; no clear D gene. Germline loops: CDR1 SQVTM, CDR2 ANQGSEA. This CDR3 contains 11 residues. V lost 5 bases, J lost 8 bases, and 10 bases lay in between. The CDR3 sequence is CSVRLGDIQYF. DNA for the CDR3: TGCAGCGTTCGGCTAGGAGACATTCAGTACTTC.

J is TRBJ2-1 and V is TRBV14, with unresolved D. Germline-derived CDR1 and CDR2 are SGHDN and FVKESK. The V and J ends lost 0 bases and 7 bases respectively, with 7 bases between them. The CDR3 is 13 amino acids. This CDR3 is CASSQDPDNEQFF. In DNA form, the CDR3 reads TGTGCCAGCAGCCAAGACCCTGATAATGAGCAGTTCTTC.

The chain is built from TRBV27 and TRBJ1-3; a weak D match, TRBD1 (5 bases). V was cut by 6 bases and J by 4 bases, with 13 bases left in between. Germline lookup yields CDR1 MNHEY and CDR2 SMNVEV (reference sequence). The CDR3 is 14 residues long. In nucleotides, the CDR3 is TGTGCCAGCAGCCTCACAGGTCCCGGAAACACCATATATTTT. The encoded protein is CASSLTGPGNTIYF.

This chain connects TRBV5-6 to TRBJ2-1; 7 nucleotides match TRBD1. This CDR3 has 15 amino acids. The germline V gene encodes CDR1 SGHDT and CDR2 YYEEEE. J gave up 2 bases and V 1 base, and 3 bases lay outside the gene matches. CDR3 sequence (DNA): TGTGCCAGCAGCTTGAGTCAGGGGGCCTACAATGAGCAGTTCTTC. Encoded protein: CASSLSQGAYNEQFF.

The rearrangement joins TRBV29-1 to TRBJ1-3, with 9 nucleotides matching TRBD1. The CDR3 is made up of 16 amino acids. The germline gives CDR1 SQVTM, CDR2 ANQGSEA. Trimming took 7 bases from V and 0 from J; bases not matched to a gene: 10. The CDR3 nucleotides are TGCAGCGCCGAGGGACAGGGAAGACTCTCTGGAAACACCATATATTTT. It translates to CSAEGQGRLSGNTIYF.

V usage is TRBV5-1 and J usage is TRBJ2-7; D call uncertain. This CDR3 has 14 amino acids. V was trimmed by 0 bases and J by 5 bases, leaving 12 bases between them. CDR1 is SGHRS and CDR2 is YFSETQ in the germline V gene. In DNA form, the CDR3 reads TGCGCCAGCAGCTTGGCCATCATAGGGCACGAGCAGTACTTC. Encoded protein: CASSLAIIGHEQYF.

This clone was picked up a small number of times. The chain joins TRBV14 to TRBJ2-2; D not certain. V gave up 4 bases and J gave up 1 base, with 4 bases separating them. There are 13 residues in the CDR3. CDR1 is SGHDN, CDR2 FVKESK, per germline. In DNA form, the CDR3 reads TGTGCCAGCAGCCGGCAGAACACCGGGGAGCTGTTTTTT. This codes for CASSRQNTGELFF.

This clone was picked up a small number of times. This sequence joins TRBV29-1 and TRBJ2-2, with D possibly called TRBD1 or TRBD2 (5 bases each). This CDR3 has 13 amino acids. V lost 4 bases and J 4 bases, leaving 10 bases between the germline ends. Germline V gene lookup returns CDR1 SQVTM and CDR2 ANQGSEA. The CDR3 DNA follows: TGCAGCGTTGTTTGGGGGTTCACCGGGGAGCTGTTTTTT. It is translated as CSVVWGFTGELFF.

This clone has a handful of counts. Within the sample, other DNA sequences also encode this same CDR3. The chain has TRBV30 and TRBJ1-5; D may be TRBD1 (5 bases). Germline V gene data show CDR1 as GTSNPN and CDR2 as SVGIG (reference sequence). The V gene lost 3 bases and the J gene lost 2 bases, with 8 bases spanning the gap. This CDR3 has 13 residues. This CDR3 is CAWSGAGNQPQHF. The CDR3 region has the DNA TGTGCCTGGAGCGGGGCCGGCAATCAGCCCCAGCATTTT.

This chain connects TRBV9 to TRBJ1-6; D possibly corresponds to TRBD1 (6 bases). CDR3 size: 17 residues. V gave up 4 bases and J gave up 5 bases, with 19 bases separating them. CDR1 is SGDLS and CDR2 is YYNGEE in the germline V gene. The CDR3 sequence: CASSPFPKGQNNSPLHF. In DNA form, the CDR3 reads TGTGCCAGCAGCCCCTTCCCAAAAGGACAGAATAATTCACCCCTCCACTTT. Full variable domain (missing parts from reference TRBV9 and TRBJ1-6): DSGVTQTPKHLITATGQRVTLRCSPRSGDLSVYWYQQSLDQGLQFLIQYYNGEERAKGNILERFSAQQFPDLHSELNLSSLELGDSALYFCASSPFPKGQNNSPLHFGNGTRLTVT.

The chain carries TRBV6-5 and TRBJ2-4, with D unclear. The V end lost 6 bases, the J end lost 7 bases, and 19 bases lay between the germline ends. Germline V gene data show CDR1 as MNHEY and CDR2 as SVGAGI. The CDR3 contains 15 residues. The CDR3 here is CASRNLKAPINIQYF. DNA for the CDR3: TGTGCCAGCAGAAATTTGAAAGCCCCGATCAACATTCAGTACTTC.

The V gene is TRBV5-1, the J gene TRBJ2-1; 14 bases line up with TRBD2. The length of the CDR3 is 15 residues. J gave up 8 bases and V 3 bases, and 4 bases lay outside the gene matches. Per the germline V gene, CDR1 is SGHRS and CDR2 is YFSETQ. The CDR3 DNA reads TGCGCCAGCAGCTCCGGGACTAGCGGGGGACATGAGCAGTTCTTC. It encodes CASSSGTSGGHEQFF.

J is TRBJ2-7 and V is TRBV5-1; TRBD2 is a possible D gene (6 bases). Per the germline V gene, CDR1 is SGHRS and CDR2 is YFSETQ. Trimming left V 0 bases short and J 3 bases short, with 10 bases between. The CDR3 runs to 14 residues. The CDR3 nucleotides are TGCGCCAGCAGCTTGGGCGGGAAAGGCTACGAGCAGTACTTC. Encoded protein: CASSLGGKGYEQYF.

CDR3 amino acids: CASIGAYGYTF. DNA of the CDR3: TGTGCCAGCATCGGGGCCTATGGCTACACCTTC. The J gene is TRBJ1-2, the V gene TRBV6-5; D might be TRBD1 (5 bases). V dropped 7 bases and J dropped 4 bases, with 7 bases sitting between them. The CDR3 has 11 residues. Germline V lookup: CDR1 MNHEY, CDR2 SVGAGI.

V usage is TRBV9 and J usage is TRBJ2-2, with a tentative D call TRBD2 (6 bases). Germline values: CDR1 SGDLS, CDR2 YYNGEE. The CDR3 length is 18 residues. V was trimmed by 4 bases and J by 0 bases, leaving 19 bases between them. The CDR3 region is CASSPQDRIAANTGELFF. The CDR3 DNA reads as TGTGCCAGCAGCCCACAAGATCGTATAGCGGCGAACACCGGGGAGCTGTTTTTT.

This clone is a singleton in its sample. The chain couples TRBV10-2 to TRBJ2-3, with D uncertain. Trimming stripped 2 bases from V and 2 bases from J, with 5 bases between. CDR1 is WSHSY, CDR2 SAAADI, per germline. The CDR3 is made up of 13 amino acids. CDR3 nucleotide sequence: TGCGCCAGCAGTGAGATAAACACAGATACGCAGTATTTT. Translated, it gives CASSEINTDTQYF.

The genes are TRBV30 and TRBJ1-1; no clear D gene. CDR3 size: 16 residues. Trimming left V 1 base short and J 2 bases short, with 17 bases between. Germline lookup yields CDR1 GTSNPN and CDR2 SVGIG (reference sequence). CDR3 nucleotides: TGTGCCTGGAGTGGGTCCAGAGGAAACCCTAACACTGAAGCTTTCTTT. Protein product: CAWSGSRGNPNTEAFF. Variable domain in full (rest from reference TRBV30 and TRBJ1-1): SQTIHQWPATLVQPVGSPLSLECTVEGTSNPNLYWYRQAAGRGLQLLFYSVGIGQISSEVPQNLSASRPQDRQFILSSKKLLLSDSGFYLCAWSGSRGNPNTEAFFGQGTRLTVV.